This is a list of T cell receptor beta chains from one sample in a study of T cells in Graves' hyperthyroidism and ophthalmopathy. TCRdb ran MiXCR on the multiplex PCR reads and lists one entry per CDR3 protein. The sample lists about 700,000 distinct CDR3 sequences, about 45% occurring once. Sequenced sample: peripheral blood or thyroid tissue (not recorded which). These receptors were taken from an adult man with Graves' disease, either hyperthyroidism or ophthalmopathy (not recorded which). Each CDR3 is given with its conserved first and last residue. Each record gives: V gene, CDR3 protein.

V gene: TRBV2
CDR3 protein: CASSGKGWSQPQHF

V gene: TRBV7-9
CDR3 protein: CASRLPNSPLHF

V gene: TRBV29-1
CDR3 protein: CSVVQGGDQPQHF

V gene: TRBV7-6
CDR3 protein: CASSTRTGATGELFF

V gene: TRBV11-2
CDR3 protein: CASSLDGLANTEAFF

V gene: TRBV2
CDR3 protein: CASSQDIADEAFF

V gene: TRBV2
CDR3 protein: CASSERRASGGTDTQYF

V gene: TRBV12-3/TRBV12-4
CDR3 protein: CASSLGTQYF

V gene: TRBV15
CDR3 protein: CASSQQGYETQYF

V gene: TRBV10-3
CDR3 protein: CASSYTPLNTEAFF

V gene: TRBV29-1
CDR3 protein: CSATGLGTEAFF

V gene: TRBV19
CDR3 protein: CASSNEVGTGGNQPQHF

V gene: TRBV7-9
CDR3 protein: CARAVASTDTQYF

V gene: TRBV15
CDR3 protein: CATSEGGQGGNSPLHF

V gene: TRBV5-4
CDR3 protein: CASRTPNQGEETQYF

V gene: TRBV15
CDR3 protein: CATSRDRPDNSPLHF

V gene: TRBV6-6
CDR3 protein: CASSSGLSGANVLTF

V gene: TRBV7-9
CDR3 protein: CASSKGTGELFF

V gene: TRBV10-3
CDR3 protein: CAISYREMNTEAFF

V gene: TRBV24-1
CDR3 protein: CATSDGQGMNTEAFF

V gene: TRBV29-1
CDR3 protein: CSYNGNLNTEAFF

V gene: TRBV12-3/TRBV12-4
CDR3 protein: CASSSDRGHEKLFF

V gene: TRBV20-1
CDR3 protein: CSASEDSGETQYF

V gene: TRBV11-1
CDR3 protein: CASSFPDRSNQPQHF

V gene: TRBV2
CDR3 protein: CASSEGGSRLGDTIYF

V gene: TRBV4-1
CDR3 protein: CASSHPGLNTEAFF

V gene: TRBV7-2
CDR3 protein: CASSLASRGNSPLHF

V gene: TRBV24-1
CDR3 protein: CATSDGEMQPQHF

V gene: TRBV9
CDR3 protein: CASSAQHLAGNTIYF

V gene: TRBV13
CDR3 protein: CASSLSPTGTSRFYEQYF

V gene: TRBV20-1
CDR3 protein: CSAERQGFSYEQYF

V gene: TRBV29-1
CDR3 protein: CSVGEAGGTEAFF

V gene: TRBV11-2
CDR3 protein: CASSLLRAGWDQPQHF

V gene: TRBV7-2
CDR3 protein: CASSLPPGELFF

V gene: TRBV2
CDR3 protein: CASSAGDMETQYF

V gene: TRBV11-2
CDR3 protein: CASSLGAGRGNEQFF

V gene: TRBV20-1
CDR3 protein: CSASGDIHSNQPQHF

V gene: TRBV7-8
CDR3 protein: CASSSRTSGETQYF

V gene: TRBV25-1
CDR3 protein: CASSEYSGFNQPQHF

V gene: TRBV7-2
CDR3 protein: CASSREGGLTEQYF

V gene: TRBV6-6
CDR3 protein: CASSVPGLRNQPQHF

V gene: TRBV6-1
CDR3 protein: CASSGDRAFNQPQHF

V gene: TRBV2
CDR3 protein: CASSEGAYSNQPQHF

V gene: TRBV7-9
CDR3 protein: CASSLTGTGSGNTIYF

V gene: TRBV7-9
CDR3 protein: CASSSGAHEQYF

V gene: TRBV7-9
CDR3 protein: CASSQATGANYGYTF

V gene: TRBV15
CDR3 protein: CATSTGSGNTIYF

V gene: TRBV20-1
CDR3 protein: CSARDSGRDRVAYEQYF

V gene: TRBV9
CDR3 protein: CASSVGTSGRNNQETQYF

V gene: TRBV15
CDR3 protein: CATSRSGISLRTEAFF

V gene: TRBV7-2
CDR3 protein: CASSSAAGGEAEKLFF

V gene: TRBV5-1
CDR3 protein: CASSLGDRDQPQHF

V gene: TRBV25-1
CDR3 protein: CASLTGGGTEAFF

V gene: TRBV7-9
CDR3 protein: CASSLLALGDYEQYF

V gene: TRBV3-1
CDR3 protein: CASSEGYLEAFF